This T cell receptor (beta chain) came from a study of cytomegalovirus exposure and HLA in healthy donors. Across the whole study: Of 300 to 500 genotyped donors, around 86% grouped in the Caucasian-associated ancestry cluster. Study-level findings and limits: Specificity for CMV antigens was confirmed in vitro for a few of the CMV-associated chains. In a later analysis, V- and J-gene trimming of beta chains associated with a DCLRE1C missense variant, replicated independently.

The CDR3 is 13 amino acids. The germline gives CDR1 MGHDK, CDR2 SYGVNS. Between the trimmed V and J ends, which lost 4 bases and 4 bases, there was a span of 10 bases. A remark on this clone: Its antigen remains unknown.

Primers included in the PCR were 60 Vbeta and 13 Jbeta primers. Profiled with immunoSEQ multiplex PCR; TCRdb holds only in-frame clones, not every one. The sample shows over 100,000 clones, more than 60% of them seen only once. The rearrangement links TRBV25-1 to TRBJ1-2; D is unresolved. This receptor was obtained from a man between 18 and 35 years old in good health and CMV-seronegative. Material for sequencing was PBMCs. The DNA of the CDR3 is TGTGCCAGCAGTGGCAGGCCCAGCTATGGCTACACCTTC. Encoded protein: CASSGRPSYGYTF.